A selection of T cell receptor beta chains follows, all from one sample in a study of blood T cell repertoires in COVID-19. Assay: immunoSEQ multiplex PCR; the TCRdb copy retains only in-frame clones and omits some. The table shows roughly 350,000 clones, with more than 70% occurring only once. The sample was peripheral blood. Receptors were obtained from a woman under 40 with COVID-19, enrolled during active disease. Each CDR3 is given with its conserved first and last residue. The D gene is left open where the match is weak. Not all rows give a size; the values are once, few, many and, for expanded clones, a class.

>TRBJ1-1|TRBV18|-|-
TGTGCCACCTCCAGGGACTTGAACACTGAAGCTTTCTTT
CATSRDLNTEAFF
>TRBJ2-4|TRBV19|-|-
TGTGCCAGTAGAACCCCCTGGGAGAAAGGAAACATTCAGTACTTC
CASRTPWEKGNIQYF
>TRBJ1-2|TRBV7-9|-|-
TGTGCCATCCGAGGGGGGGCCCCGGGCTACACCTTC
CAIRGGAPGYTF
>TRBJ2-7|TRBV24-1|-|-
TGTGCCACCAGTGAATCAGGGGTAGCCTACGAGCAGTACTTC
CATSESGVAYEQYF
>TRBJ1-1|TRBV10-3|-|-
TGTGCCATCAGTGAGTCGATGAACGGAGCCCGAACGGCTTTCTTT
CAISESMNGARTAFF
>TRBJ2-5|TRBV5-1|-|TRBD2
TGCGCCAGCAGCTCCGACGGGACTAGCGGAGAGGCCCAGTACTTC
CASSSDGTSGEAQYF
>TRBJ2-7|TRBV2|-|-
TGTGCCAGCAGTGAATGGCAGGGCTCGTCCTACGAGCAGTACTTC
CASSEWQGSSYEQYF
>TRBJ2-3|TRBV9|-|-
TGTGCCAGCAGCTCAGGGGCTGGCGAACTGGAGGATACGCAGTATTTT
CASSSGAGELEDTQYF
>TRBJ2-3|TRBV9|-|-
TGTGCCAGCAGCGTAGATCTCACAGATACGCAGTATTTT
CASSVDLTDTQYF
>TRBJ1-1|TRBV7-2|-|TRBD1
TGTGCCAGCAGAAGACAGGGGGCGCGAAACACTGAAGCTTTCTTT
CASRRQGARNTEAFF
>TRBJ1-4|TRBV9|-|-
TGTGCCAGCAGCGTAGGGGGGGTTGAGGAAAAACTGTTTTTT
CASSVGGVEEKLFF
>TRBJ1-4|TRBV5-8|-|TRBD1
TGTGCCAGCAGGATGACAGGGGCCGAAGATGAAAAACTGTTTTTT
CASRMTGAEDEKLFF
>TRBJ2-1|TRBV6-6|-|-
TGTGCCAGCCGTCCAAGCGGCGTCGGTGAGCAGTTCTTC
CASRPSGVGEQFF
>TRBJ2-7|TRBV20-1|few|TRBD1
TGCAGTGCTAGTAGTCCCCCCCAGGGGGCCTACGAGCAGTACTTC
CSASSPPQGAYEQYF
>TRBJ2-6|TRBV7-9|-|-
TGTGCCAGCAGTCCCACCCGGGGGGCCGGGGCCAACGTCCTGACTTTC
CASSPTRGAGANVLTF
>TRBJ2-7|TRBV6-5|-|-
TGTGCCAGCAGTTATTATAGAGACGAGCAGTACTTC
CASSYYRDEQYF
>TRBJ1-3|TRBV7-9|few|TRBD1
TGTGCCAGCAGCCTACTCACCGGGACAGCCTCTGGAAACACCATATATTTT
CASSLLTGTASGNTIYF
>TRBJ2-2|TRBV7-2|once|TRBD2
TGTGCCAGCAGCTTTAGCGGGAGGGACACCGGGGAGCTGTTTTTT
CASSFSGRDTGELFF
>TRBJ1-2|TRBV28|-|TRBD1
TGTGCCAGCAGGACAGGGGCAGCCTATGGCTACACCTTC
CASRTGAAYGYTF